This T cell receptor beta chain was captured by sequencing in a study of beta chain features in type 1 diabetes. Expressed TCRB transcripts were sequenced because the isolated RNA had all been reverse transcribed beforehand. Produced via immunoSEQ multiplex PCR; TCRdb's table is partial and in-frame only. This table holds about 160,000 clones, 10% found once. This CDR3 region has 19 residues. CDR1 SQVTM and CDR2 ANQGSEA come from the germline V gene. This clone was counted only a few times. Its specificity is not known. Study-wide findings and caveats: The study found moderately but significantly shorter TCRB CDR3s in all four CD4+ subsets of Type 1 diabetes patients. The study found that naive, central memory and Treg TCRB repertoires appeared more similar in patients than in healthy donors. Lower insertion and higher deletion counts appeared at VDJ junctions in type 1 diabetes patients.

Sequenced sample: central memory CD4+ T cells from blood. The sequence derives from a man aged 30-40 years with type 1 diabetes. The chain has TRBV29-1 and TRBJ2-3, with 8 bases that match TRBD1. As DNA, the CDR3 is TGCTCCGTTGCAAGGGGCCAGGGGGCGATGGGCCCCCGGGGCGGTACGCAGTATTTT. Translating gives CSVARGQGAMGPRGGTQYF.